The 8 T cell receptor beta chains below all came from one sample that was sequenced in a study of spatial heterogeneity in lung cancer. Specified time point: sample taken at primary tumor resection. Frozen PBMC, nontumor lung or tumor provided whole RNA, which was sequenced unsorted. One entry per CDR3 protein results from TCRdb running MiXCR on the 5' RACE reads. Of 50,000 or so distinct CDR3 sequences in the sample, 7.5% to 8% were seen once. The material was PBMCs, obtained at surgery. The receptors stem from a female donor with early-stage non-small cell lung cancer.

This clonotype was observed at least ten times. The chain uses TRBV6-6 and TRBJ2-6; 9 bases match TRBD1. V was clipped by 8 bases and J by 0 bases; unmatched bases: 5. This CDR3 has 16 residues. In germline, CDR1 is MNHNY, CDR2 SVGAGI (reference sequence). CDR3 nucleotide sequence: TGTGCCAGCGGAACAGGGGGCCTCTCTGGGGCCAACGTCCTGACTTTC. Translated: CASGTGGLSGANVLTF.

The chain links TRBV11-2 to TRBJ1-6; no clear D. Trimming cost V 1 base and J 8 bases, with 15 bases left between them. The germline CDR1 and CDR2 sequences are SGHAT and FQNNGV. The CDR3 consists of 16 residues. The CDR3 nucleotides are TGTGCCAGCAGCTTAGTGTGGTCCCCCGAGGATTCACCCCTCCACTTT. Protein sequence: CASSLVWSPEDSPLHF.

This clonotype came up a few times. The DNA for the CDR3 is TGTGCCAGCAGACTGACAGGAACCTACGAGCAGTACTTC. This sequence encodes CASRLTGTYEQYF. V usage is TRBV7-9 and J usage is TRBJ2-7; possibly TRBD1 for D (6 bases). CDR1 and CDR2 from the germline V gene are SEHNR and FQNEAQ (reference sequence). The germline V and J ends were trimmed by 6 bases and 2 bases, with 11 bases remaining between them. This CDR3 is built from 13 residues. The entire variable domain, with the rest obtained from reference TRBV7-9 and TRBJ2-7, is as follows: DTGVSQNPRHKITKRGQNVTFRCDPISEHNRLYWYRQTLGQGPEFLTYFQNEAQLEKSRLLSDRFSAERPKGSFSTLEIQRTEQGDSAMYLCASRLTGTYEQYFGPGTRLTVT.

This clonotype was recorded only once. CDR3 protein: CASSYGTKQDTQYF. DNA for the CDR3: TGTGCCAGCAGTTACGGGACCAAGCAAGATACGCAGTATTTT. The rearrangement joins TRBV5-4 to TRBJ2-3; possibly TRBD1 or TRBD2 for D (5 bases each). This CDR3 comprises 14 residues. Trimming removed 5 bases at V and 5 bases at J, with 15 bases between. Germline lookup yields CDR1 SGHNT and CDR2 YYREEE (reference sequence).

Ten or more counts support this clonotype. V gene TRBV19 combines with J gene TRBJ2-7, with 8 bases identical to TRBD1. V trimming: 2 bases; J trimming: 3 bases; junction bases outside the gene matches: 6. The CDR3 sequence is 15 residues long. Germline assignment: CDR1 LNHDA and CDR2 SQIVND (reference sequence). The CDR3 DNA is TGTGCCAGTAGTATAACGGACAGGGTCGACTACGAGCAGTACTTC. Protein sequence: CASSITDRVDYEQYF.

This clonotype was counted at least ten times. V gene TRBV7-2 combines with J gene TRBJ2-1, with 12 bases lining up with TRBD2. Germline loops: CDR1 SGHTA, CDR2 FQGNSA. The CDR3 is made up of 19 amino acids. The junction had 7 bases not matched to a gene; V was cut back by 1 base and J by 0 bases. CDR3 bases: TGTGCCAGCAGCTTAGTCGGACTAGCGGGGCCGAGCTCCTACAATGAGCAGTTCTTC. Amino acids: CASSLVGLAGPSSYNEQFF.

This clonotype has just a few counts. The rearrangement uses TRBV5-1 and TRBJ1-1; 8 nucleotides agree with TRBD1. The germline V gene encodes CDR1 SGHRS and CDR2 YFSETQ. V shed 2 bases and J 5 bases; nucleotides not matched to a gene: 11. CDR3 size: 16 residues. This CDR3 reads CASSFRTGRVGTEAFF. CDR3 DNA: TGCGCCAGCAGCTTTCGGACAGGGCGGGTCGGAACTGAAGCTTTCTTT.

This clonotype was detected a few times. The chain links TRBV20-1 to TRBJ2-2, with 10 bases identical to TRBD2. The germline V gene has CDR1 DFQATT and CDR2 SNEGSKA (reference sequence). V lost 3 bases and J lost 4; bases outside the gene matches: 8. This CDR3 has 16 residues. The CDR3 DNA is TGCAGTGCTAGCGGTTCTAGCGGGGGATTCACCGGGGAGCTGTTTTTT. It is translated as CSASGSSGGFTGELFF.